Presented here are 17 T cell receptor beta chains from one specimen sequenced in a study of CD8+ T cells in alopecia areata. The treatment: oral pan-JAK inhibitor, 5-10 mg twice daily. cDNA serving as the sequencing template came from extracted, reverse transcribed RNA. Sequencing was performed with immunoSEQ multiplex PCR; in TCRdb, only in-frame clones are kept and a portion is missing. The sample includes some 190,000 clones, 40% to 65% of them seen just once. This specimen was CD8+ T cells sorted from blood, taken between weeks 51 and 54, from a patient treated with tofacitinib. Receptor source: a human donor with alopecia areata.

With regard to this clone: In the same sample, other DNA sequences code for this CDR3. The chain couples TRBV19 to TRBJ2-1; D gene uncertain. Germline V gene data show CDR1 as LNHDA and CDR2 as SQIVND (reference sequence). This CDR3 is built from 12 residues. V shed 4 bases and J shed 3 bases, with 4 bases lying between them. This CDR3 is CASSTGYNEQFF. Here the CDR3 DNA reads TGTGCCAGTAGTACAGGCTACAATGAGCAGTTCTTC.

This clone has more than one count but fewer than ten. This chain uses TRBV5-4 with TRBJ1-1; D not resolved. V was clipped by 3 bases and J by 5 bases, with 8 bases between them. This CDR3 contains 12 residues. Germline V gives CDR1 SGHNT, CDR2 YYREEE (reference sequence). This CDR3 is CASSSDGTEAFF. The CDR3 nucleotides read TGTGCCAGCAGCTCCGATGGGACTGAAGCTTTCTTT.

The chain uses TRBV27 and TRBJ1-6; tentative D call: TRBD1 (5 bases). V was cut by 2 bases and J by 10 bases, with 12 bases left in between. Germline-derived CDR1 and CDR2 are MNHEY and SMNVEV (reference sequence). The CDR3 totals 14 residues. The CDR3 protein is CASSLPGGRSPLHF. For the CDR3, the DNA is TGTGCCAGCAGTTTACCGGGGGGTCGGTCACCCCTCCACTTT.

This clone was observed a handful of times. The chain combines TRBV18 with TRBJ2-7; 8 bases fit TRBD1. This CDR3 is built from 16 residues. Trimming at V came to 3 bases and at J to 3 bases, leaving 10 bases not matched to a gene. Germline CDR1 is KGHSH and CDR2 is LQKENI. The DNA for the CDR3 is TGTGCCAGCTCACCGGGGACAGGACTCCACCACTACGAGCAGTACTTC. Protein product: CASSPGTGLHHYEQYF.

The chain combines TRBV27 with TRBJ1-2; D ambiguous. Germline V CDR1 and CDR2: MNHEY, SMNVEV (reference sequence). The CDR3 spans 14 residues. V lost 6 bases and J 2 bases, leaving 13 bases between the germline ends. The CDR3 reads CASSDIDGNYGYTF. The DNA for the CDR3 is TGTGCCAGCAGCGACATAGACGGGAACTATGGCTACACCTTC.

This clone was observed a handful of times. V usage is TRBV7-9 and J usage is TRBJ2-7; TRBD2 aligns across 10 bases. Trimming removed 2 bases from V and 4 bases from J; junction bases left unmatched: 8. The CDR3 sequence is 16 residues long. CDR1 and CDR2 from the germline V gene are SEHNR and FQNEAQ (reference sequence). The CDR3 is CASSLMVGLASYEQYF. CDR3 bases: TGTGCCAGCAGCTTAATGGTGGGACTAGCGAGTTACGAGCAGTACTTC.

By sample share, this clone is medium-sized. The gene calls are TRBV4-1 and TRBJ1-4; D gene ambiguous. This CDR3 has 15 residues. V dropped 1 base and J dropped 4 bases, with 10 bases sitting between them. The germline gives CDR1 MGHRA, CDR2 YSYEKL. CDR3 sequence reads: CASSQAVGVNEKLFF. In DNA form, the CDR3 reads TGCGCCAGCAGCCAAGCGGTTGGCGTTAATGAAAAACTGTTTTTT.

CDR3 sequence (DNA): TGTGCCAGCAGCGTAGGGACAGTTCGGGGCTACACCTTC. Its translation is CASSVGTVRGYTF. This chain connects TRBV9 to TRBJ1-2; the D gene is possibly TRBD1 (6 bases). Looked up from germline, CDR1 is SGDLS and CDR2 is YYNGEE. CDR3 length equals 13 residues. Trimming stripped 0 bases from V and 8 bases from J, with 11 bases between.

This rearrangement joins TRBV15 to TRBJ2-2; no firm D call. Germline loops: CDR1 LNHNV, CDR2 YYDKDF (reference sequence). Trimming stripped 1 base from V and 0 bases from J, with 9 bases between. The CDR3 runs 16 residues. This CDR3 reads CATSRGGMTNTGELFF. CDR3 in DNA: TGTGCCACCAGCAGAGGTGGCATGACGAACACCGGGGAGCTGTTTTTT.

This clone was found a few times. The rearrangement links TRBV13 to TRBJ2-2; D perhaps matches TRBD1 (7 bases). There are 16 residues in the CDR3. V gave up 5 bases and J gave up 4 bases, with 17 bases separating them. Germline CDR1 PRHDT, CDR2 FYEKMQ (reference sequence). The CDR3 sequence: CASSGGGQWPTGELFF. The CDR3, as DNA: TGTGCCAGCAGCGGAGGGGGACAGTGGCCCACCGGGGAGCTGTTTTTT.

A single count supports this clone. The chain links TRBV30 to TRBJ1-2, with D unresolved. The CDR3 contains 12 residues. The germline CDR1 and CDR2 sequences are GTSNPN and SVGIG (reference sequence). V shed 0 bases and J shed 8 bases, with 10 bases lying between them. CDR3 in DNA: TGTGCCTGGAGTGTAGCAGTCTTGGGCTACACCTTC. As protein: CAWSVAVLGYTF.

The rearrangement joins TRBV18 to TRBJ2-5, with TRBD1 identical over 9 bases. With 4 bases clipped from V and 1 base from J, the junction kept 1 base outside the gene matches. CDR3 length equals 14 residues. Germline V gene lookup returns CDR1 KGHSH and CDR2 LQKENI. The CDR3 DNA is TGTGCCAGCTCACTGGACAGGGGCCAAGAGACCCAGTACTTC. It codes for CASSLDRGQETQYF.

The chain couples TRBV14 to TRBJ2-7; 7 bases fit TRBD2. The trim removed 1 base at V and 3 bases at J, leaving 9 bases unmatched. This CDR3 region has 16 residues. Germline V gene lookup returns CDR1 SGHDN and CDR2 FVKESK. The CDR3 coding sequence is TGTGCCAGCAGCCAAGTCCGGACTAGAAGACTCTACGAGCAGTACTTC. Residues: CASSQVRTRRLYEQYF.

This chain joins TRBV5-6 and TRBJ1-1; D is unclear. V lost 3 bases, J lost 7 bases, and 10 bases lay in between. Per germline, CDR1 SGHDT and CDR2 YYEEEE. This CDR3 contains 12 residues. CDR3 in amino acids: CASSWQGNEAFF. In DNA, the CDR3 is TGTGCCAGCAGCTGGCAAGGGAATGAAGCTTTCTTT.

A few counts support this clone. The CDR3 nucleotides read TGTGCCAGCGGTGCCAGAAGCTCTGGGGCCAACGTCCTGACTTTC. Translation: CASGARSSGANVLTF. V and J are TRBV19 and TRBJ2-6, with unresolved D. CDR1 and CDR2 from the germline V gene are LNHDA and SQIVND (reference sequence). CDR3 length equals 15 residues. V was pared by 9 bases and J by 0 bases, with 12 bases between.

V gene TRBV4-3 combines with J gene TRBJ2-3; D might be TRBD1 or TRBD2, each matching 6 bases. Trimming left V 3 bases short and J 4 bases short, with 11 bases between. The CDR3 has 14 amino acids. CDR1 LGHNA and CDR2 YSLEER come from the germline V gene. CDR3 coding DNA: TGCGCCAGCAGCCAGGGGGGCATTCCAGATACGCAGTATTTT. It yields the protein CASSQGGIPDTQYF.

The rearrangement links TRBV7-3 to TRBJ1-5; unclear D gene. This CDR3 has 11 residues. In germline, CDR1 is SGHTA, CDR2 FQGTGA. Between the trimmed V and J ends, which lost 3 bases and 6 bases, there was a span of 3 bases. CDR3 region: CASSLCQPQHF. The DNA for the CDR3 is TGTGCCAGCAGCTTGTGTCAGCCCCAGCATTTT. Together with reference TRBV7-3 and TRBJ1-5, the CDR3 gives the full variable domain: GAGVSQTPSNKVTEKGKYVELRCDPISGHTALYWYRQSLGQGPEFLIYFQGTGAADDSGLPNDRFFAVRPEGSVSTLKIQRTERGDSAVYLCASSLCQPQHFGDGTRLSIL.